The rows below give T cell receptor beta chains drawn from one sample of a study of Ad26.COV2.S vaccination and SARS-CoV-2 variants. Sequencing used immunoSEQ multiplex PCR; TCRdb keeps in-frame clones, though not all of them. The profile covers around 350,000 clones, with 92% appearing a single time and 3% to 5% taken by the ten largest. This sample comprised peripheral blood, obtained after recovery from COVID-19. These receptors were taken from a human donor who had recovered from COVID-19. CDR3s include the opening cysteine and the closing phenylalanine or tryptophan. A D gene is named only where the DNA matches it firmly. Rows give clone size only sometimes, using once, few, many, or a class for an expanded clone.

v_call: TRBV11-2
d_call: .
j_call: TRBJ2-3
clone_size: once
cdr3_aa: CASSLDGPWGIRTDTQYF
cdr3_nt: TGTGCCAGCAGCTTAGATGGCCCGTGGGGCATTCGCACAGATACGCAGTATTTT

v_call: TRBV7-2
d_call: TRBD2
j_call: TRBJ2-3
clone_size: .
cdr3_aa: CASSPTSGGWGDTQYF
cdr3_nt: TGTGCCAGCAGCCCTACTAGCGGGGGCTGGGGCGATACGCAGTATTTT

v_call: TRBV29-1
d_call: .
j_call: TRBJ1-1
clone_size: .
cdr3_aa: CSVEGVSEAFF
cdr3_nt: TGCAGCGTTGAAGGGGTTTCTGAAGCTTTCTTT

v_call: TRBV5-5
d_call: TRBD2
j_call: TRBJ2-7
clone_size: .
cdr3_aa: CASSKNLGTSGYEQYF
cdr3_nt: TGTGCCAGCAGCAAGAACCTAGGGACTAGCGGCTACGAGCAGTACTTC

v_call: TRBV29-1
d_call: .
j_call: TRBJ2-1
clone_size: few
cdr3_aa: CSVGRALWGGDEQFF
cdr3_nt: TGCAGCGTTGGACGGGCATTGTGGGGGGGCGATGAGCAGTTCTTC

v_call: TRBV4-1
d_call: .
j_call: TRBJ2-3
clone_size: .
cdr3_aa: CASSQGLMIQADTQYF
cdr3_nt: TGCGCCAGCAGCCAGGGGCTTATGATCCAAGCAGATACGCAGTATTTT

v_call: TRBV19
d_call: TRBD1
j_call: TRBJ1-2
clone_size: .
cdr3_aa: CASRRGQGPHGYTF
cdr3_nt: TGTGCCAGTAGGAGGGGACAGGGTCCCCATGGCTACACCTTC

v_call: TRBV6-5
d_call: .
j_call: TRBJ2-7
clone_size: few
cdr3_aa: CASARDLVAYEQYF
cdr3_nt: TGTGCCAGCGCCCGGGACCTAGTGGCCTACGAGCAGTACTTC

v_call: TRBV6-5
d_call: .
j_call: TRBJ1-6
clone_size: .
cdr3_aa: CASSSTGFYNSPLHF
cdr3_nt: TGTGCCAGCAGTTCCACAGGATTCTATAATTCACCCCTCCACTTT

v_call: TRBV7-2
d_call: TRBD2
j_call: TRBJ2-5
clone_size: .
cdr3_aa: CASSFDRGGQETQYF
cdr3_nt: TGTGCCAGCAGCTTCGACCGGGGGGGCCAGGAGACCCAGTACTTC

v_call: TRBV12-5
d_call: .
j_call: TRBJ2-7
clone_size: .
cdr3_aa: CASGSAVPTYEQYF
cdr3_nt: TGTGCTAGTGGTTCAGCCGTTCCCACCTACGAGCAGTACTTC

v_call: TRBV12-2
d_call: .
j_call: TRBJ1-1
clone_size: .
cdr3_aa: CASRSELRRGRFLRNTEAFF
cdr3_nt: TGTGCAAGTCGCTCGGAGCTCCGCCGGGGGCGCTTTTTGAGGAACACTGAAGCTTTCTTT

v_call: TRBV19
d_call: .
j_call: TRBJ1-1
clone_size: .
cdr3_aa: CASSPLMNTEAFF
cdr3_nt: TGTGCCAGTAGTCCCTTGATGAACACTGAAGCTTTCTTT

v_call: TRBV5-6
d_call: .
j_call: TRBJ2-1
clone_size: .
cdr3_aa: CASSLVVGGLLNEQFF
cdr3_nt: TGTGCCAGCAGCTTGGTTGTGGGGGGGCTCCTAAATGAGCAGTTCTTC

v_call: TRBV3-1/TRBV3-2
d_call: .
j_call: TRBJ1-5
clone_size: .
cdr3_aa: CASSQDPRVQPQHF
cdr3_nt: TGTGCCAGCAGCCAAGACCCCAGGGTTCAGCCCCAGCATTTT

v_call: TRBV7-3
d_call: TRBD1
j_call: TRBJ1-1
clone_size: .
cdr3_aa: CASSTGQGATEAFF
cdr3_nt: TGTGCCAGCAGCACGGGACAGGGGGCGACTGAAGCTTTCTTT

v_call: TRBV7-8
d_call: .
j_call: TRBJ1-5
clone_size: .
cdr3_aa: CASSLARGSNQPQHF
cdr3_nt: TGTGCCAGCAGCTTAGCGAGGGGAAGCAATCAGCCCCAGCATTTT

v_call: TRBV6-5
d_call: TRBD1
j_call: TRBJ2-7
clone_size: .
cdr3_aa: CASRAGTGVYEQYF
cdr3_nt: TGTGCCAGCAGGGCCGGGACAGGAGTTTACGAGCAGTACTTC

v_call: TRBV5-5
d_call: .
j_call: TRBJ1-2
clone_size: once
cdr3_aa: CASSLDTRGYTF
cdr3_nt: TGTGCCAGCAGCTTGGACACACGGGGCTACACCTTC

v_call: TRBV12-5
d_call: TRBD2
j_call: TRBJ2-1
clone_size: .
cdr3_aa: CASGLGFGGSNNEQFF
cdr3_nt: TGTGCTAGTGGTTTGGGTTTCGGGGGGTCCAACAATGAGCAGTTCTTC

v_call: TRBV7-3
d_call: .
j_call: TRBJ1-2
clone_size: .
cdr3_aa: CASSSRDGYGYTF
cdr3_nt: TGTGCCAGCAGCAGCAGGGATGGCTATGGCTACACCTTC

v_call: TRBV5-4
d_call: .
j_call: TRBJ2-3
clone_size: .
cdr3_aa: CASSGRGQVDTQYF
cdr3_nt: TGTGCCAGCAGCGGGAGGGGGCAAGTTGATACGCAGTATTTT